The 7 T cell receptor beta chains in this list originate from one sample, sequenced in a study of blood T cell repertoires in COVID-19. The method was immunoSEQ multiplex PCR; TCRdb's version includes in-frame clones alone and lacks a portion of them. In the table there are tens of thousands of clones, about 86% of which are singletons. Material for sequencing was peripheral blood. Receptor source: a woman older than 75 with active or convalescent COVID-19.

In its sample, this clone was seen once. The chain is built from TRBV5-6 and TRBJ2-3; D perhaps matches TRBD1 (6 bases). There are 17 residues in the CDR3. Germline V gives CDR1 SGHDT, CDR2 YYEEEE. The germline V and J ends were trimmed by 0 bases and 2 bases, with 16 bases remaining between them. Written as DNA, the CDR3 is TGTGCCAGCAGCTTGGGGACAGTCCCTTCGAACACAGATACGCAGTATTTT. This codes for CASSLGTVPSNTDTQYF.

The sample holds one count of this clone. The rearrangement joins TRBV29-1 to TRBJ2-5, with a weak D call TRBD1 (6 bases). This CDR3 comprises 13 residues. Germline loops: CDR1 SQVTM, CDR2 ANQGSEA. Trimming removed 3 bases from V and 1 base from J, with 9 bases in between. CDR3 sequence (DNA): TGCAGCGTTGACTGGGGGCTCCAAGAGACCCAGTACTTC. Amino acids: CSVDWGLQETQYF.

The rearrangement uses TRBV25-1 and TRBJ1-2; D is undetermined. Trimming cost V 6 bases and J 4 bases, with 12 bases left between them. CDR3 length: 13 amino acids. CDR1 MGHDK and CDR2 SYGVNS come from the germline V gene. The CDR3 nucleotides are TGTGCCAGCAGCCGCCCGGGGTCCTATGGCTACACCTTC. Protein sequence: CASSRPGSYGYTF.

The chain is built from TRBV25-1 and TRBJ1-2; D is ambiguous. The CDR3 extends over 12 amino acids. CDR1 is MGHDK, CDR2 SYGVNS, per germline. Trimming removed 3 bases from V and 6 bases from J, with 8 bases in between. CDR3 in amino acids: CASSDPGNGYTF. CDR3 sequence (DNA): TGTGCCAGCAGTGACCCAGGAAATGGCTACACCTTC.

This chain uses TRBV4-1 with TRBJ1-6; perhaps TRBD1 as D (5 bases). The germline V gene encodes CDR1 MGHRA and CDR2 YSYEKL. V was cut by 3 bases and J by 8 bases, with 14 bases left in between. The CDR3 spans 15 residues. In DNA, the CDR3 is TGCGCCAGCAGCCATCCAGGGCCAGGAGATTCACCCCTCCACTTT. It yields the protein CASSHPGPGDSPLHF.

This clone has a handful of counts. The chain recombines TRBV7-9 with TRBJ1-3, with D unresolved. The V gene's germline CDR1 is SEHNR and CDR2 FQNEAQ (reference sequence). The CDR3 covers 13 residues. Trimming removed 6 bases from V and 0 bases from J, with 6 bases in between. CDR3 residues: CASRRSSGNTIYF. CDR3 DNA sequence: TGTGCCAGCAGACGGAGCTCTGGAAACACCATATATTTT.

V usage is TRBV7-8 and J usage is TRBJ1-5; D remains unclear. CDR1 and CDR2 (germline): SGHVS, FQNEAQ. The germline V and J ends were trimmed by 7 bases and 0 bases, with 10 bases remaining between them. The CDR3 loop spans 14 amino acids. The CDR3 bases are TGTGCCAGCACCCCACAGAATAGCAATCAGCCCCAGCATTTT. This encodes CASTPQNSNQPQHF.